This TCR beta chain was recorded in a study of T cells in Graves' hyperthyroidism and ophthalmopathy. Based on clinical symptoms, serum thyroxine and TRAb, thyroid ultrasound and orbital computed tomography, diagnoses were reached. Amplification of TCR beta CDR3 regions was performed using RNA transcripts as template. The HTBI set primed first-round TCR CDR3 RT-PCR. TCRdb independently ran MiXCR on the multiplex PCR reads; one entry per CDR3 protein. The table shows hundreds of thousands of distinct CDR3 sequences, with approximately 15% occurring only once. Many counts were recorded for this clonotype. Its specificity is unknown. The germline V gene encodes CDR1 SGHAT and CDR2 FQNNGV. V lost 5 bases to trimming and J lost 4 bases; unmatched junction nucleotides: 8. The CDR3 is 16 amino acids. Study results and caveats: The model predicted ophthalmopathy a median roughly 6.5 months before onset. Ophthalmopathy and stable hyperthyroidism were told apart by a 13 V-J model.

The rearrangement joins TRBV11-2 to TRBJ2-1; 10 nucleotides line up with TRBD2. Sequenced sample: blood. The source of this sequence is a woman under 30 with Graves' hyperthyroidism. The CDR3 nucleotides read TGTGCCAGCAGCGACCGGACTAGCGGTCCGTACAATGAGCAGTTCTTC. Amino acids: CASSDRTSGPYNEQFF.